This record covers a single TCR beta chain. Its cognate antigen is unknown. The sample comes from a study of STAT5B mutations in CD4+ large granular lymphocyte leukemia. General study results and limits: TRBV06-family usage was enriched in top patient clones (8/27) versus controls (2/35).

CDR1 is MNHEY and CDR2 is SVGAGI in the germline V gene. With 6 bases removed from V and 1 base from J, the gap between germline ends came to 12 bases. The CDR3 consists of 15 residues. TCRdb's table, derived via immunoSEQ multiplex PCR, lists solely in-frame clones and lacks some. The sample carries approximately 25,000 clones, 74% recorded once. The sequenced sample was CD4+ T cells from blood buffy coats. The chain uses TRBV6-5 and TRBJ2-2; possible D gene TRBD2, 5 bases. This receptor was taken from a human donor in good health. CDR3 nucleotides: TGTGCCAGCAGCCGTGGACTCGTGAACACCGGGGAGCTGTTTTTT. It translates to CASSRGLVNTGELFF.